The 27 T cell receptor beta chains given below trace back to one sample, sequenced in a study of blood T cell repertoires in COVID-19. Using immunoSEQ multiplex PCR, the repertoire was profiled, and TCRdb retains in-frame clones only, with some absent. The sample comprises about 100,000 clones, 91% of which are singletons, and approximately 2% rests with the top ten. The specimen sequenced was peripheral blood. These receptors all stem from a middle-aged man with active COVID-19.

The V call is TRBV6-4, the J call TRBJ2-3, with TRBD2 matching 11 bases. The CDR3 extends over 16 amino acids. The V gene end was trimmed by 0 bases and the J gene end by 2 bases; junction bases not matched to a gene: 1. Germline values: CDR1 MRHNA, CDR2 SNTAGT. CDR3 sequence: CASSDSSGGATDTQYF. For the CDR3, the DNA is TGTGCCAGCAGTGACTCTAGCGGGGGGGCCACAGATACGCAGTATTTT.

The genes are TRBV13 and TRBJ1-1; 9 bases align to TRBD1. CDR3 length equals 18 residues. From germline, CDR1 is PRHDT and CDR2 FYEKMQ (reference sequence). V trimming: 4 bases; J trimming: 0 bases; junction bases outside the gene matches: 12. The CDR3 spells CASSSRAGQGTMNTEAFF. The CDR3 DNA reads as TGTGCCAGCAGCTCAAGGGCGGGACAGGGAACCATGAACACTGAAGCTTTCTTT.

In this sample, this clone turned up once. The V gene is TRBV7-2, the J gene TRBJ2-6; 7 bases agree with TRBD1. Per the germline V gene, CDR1 is SGHTA and CDR2 is FQGNSA. Losses at the gene ends were 4 bases for V and 0 bases for J; bases not matched to a gene: 12. CDR3 size: 19 residues. Here the CDR3 reads CASSSLLGQMSSGANVLTF. The CDR3 bases are TGTGCCAGCAGCTCCCTTTTGGGACAGATGAGCTCTGGGGCCAACGTCCTGACTTTC.

The chain carries TRBV19 and TRBJ1-2; 8 bases map to TRBD1. The V segment lost 0 bases and the J segment 8 bases; nucleotides outside the gene matches: 11. Germline CDR1 reads LNHDA; CDR2 reads SQIVND (reference sequence). The CDR3 is 16 amino acids. The CDR3 is CASSIDPGTGPGGYTF. As DNA, the CDR3 is TGTGCCAGTAGTATAGATCCGGGGACAGGCCCGGGAGGCTACACCTTC.

This sequence joins TRBV19 and TRBJ2-6, with D unclear. Germline V lookup: CDR1 LNHDA, CDR2 SQIVND (reference sequence). V was cut by 5 bases and J by 3 bases, with 17 bases left in between. This CDR3 region has 17 residues. The CDR3 nucleotides are TGTGCCAGTAGTCCTCGATTGGTAGTATTTGGGGCCAACGTCCTGACTTTC. It specifies CASSPRLVVFGANVLTF.

This chain connects TRBV19 to TRBJ2-3; D is perhaps TRBD1 (5 bases). The CDR3 is made up of 13 amino acids. The germline CDR1 and CDR2 sequences are LNHDA and SQIVND (reference sequence). The V and J ends lost 6 bases and 6 bases respectively, with 13 bases between them. The CDR3 is CASRSLGRDTQYF. In DNA form, the CDR3 reads TGTGCCAGTAGGTCCCTGGGGCGGGATACGCAGTATTTT.

The gene calls are TRBV5-1 and TRBJ1-1; D is perhaps TRBD1 (5 bases). CDR1 is SGHRS and CDR2 is YFSETQ in the germline V gene. The CDR3 extends over 16 amino acids. Between the trimmed V and J ends, which lost 4 bases and 1 base, there was a span of 17 bases. For the CDR3, the DNA is TGCGCCAGCAGCCCCAACGTAAGGGGCTGGAACACTGAAGCTTTCTTT. Its translation is CASSPNVRGWNTEAFF.

The CDR3 DNA sequence: TGTGCCAGCTCACCGTCTAAGGTGGCGGGGGGCTTGAATGAGCAGTTCTTC. Translating it yields CASSPSKVAGGLNEQFF. V gene TRBV18 combines with J gene TRBJ2-1; 8 nucleotides align to TRBD2. Germline V gene sequence: CDR1 KGHSH, CDR2 LQKENI. CDR3 length: 17 residues. Trimming removed 3 bases from V and 7 bases from J; junction bases left unmatched: 14.

V usage is TRBV7-8 and J usage is TRBJ2-1; 8 positions match TRBD2. This CDR3 comprises 16 residues. J gave up 13 bases and V 1 base, and 15 bases lay outside the gene matches. Germline values: CDR1 SGHVS, CDR2 FQNEAQ. This chain's CDR3 is CASSLVRSASGSAQFF. The CDR3 nucleotides read TGTGCCAGCAGCTTAGTAAGGTCGGCTAGCGGGTCAGCCCAGTTCTTC.

This clone was counted a few times. The rearrangement joins TRBV5-5 to TRBJ1-1, with D uncertain. Trimming removed 0 bases at V and 4 bases at J, with 10 bases between. From germline, CDR1 is SGHKS and CDR2 YYEKEE (reference sequence). The length of the CDR3 is 14 residues. CDR3 in DNA: TGTGCCAGCAGCTTGGGGGCCTCGTCCACTGAAGCTTTCTTT. Translated: CASSLGASSTEAFF.

The chain's CDR3 is CASTEGQGGTYEQYF. The CDR3 coding sequence is TGCGCCAGCACCGAGGGACAGGGGGGAACCTACGAGCAGTACTTC. The chain combines TRBV5-1 with TRBJ2-7; 11 bases are a match to TRBD1. After removal of 6 bases from V and 2 bases from J, the junction contained 7 bases not matched to a gene. The CDR3 is 15 residues long. Germline V gene data show CDR1 as SGHRS and CDR2 as YFSETQ.

This rearrangement joins TRBV5-8 to TRBJ1-1, with unresolved D. V lost 4 bases and J lost 5, with 21 bases in between. The CDR3 spans 16 residues. Per the germline V gene, CDR1 is SGHTS and CDR2 is YDEGEE. CDR3 sequence reads: CASSPRSSPHRTEAFF. DNA of the CDR3: TGTGCCAGCAGCCCCAGGTCGTCCCCTCACCGAACTGAAGCTTTCTTT.

V is TRBV11-2 and J is TRBJ2-4, with D perhaps matching TRBD1 (6 bases). Between the trimmed V and J ends, which lost 0 bases and 0 bases, there was a span of 15 bases. The germline V gene encodes CDR1 SGHAT and CDR2 FQNNGV. This CDR3 is 18 amino acids long. The chain's CDR3 is CASSLEGAGAIAKNIQYF. The DNA for the CDR3 is TGTGCCAGCAGCTTAGAAGGAGCAGGGGCGATAGCCAAAAACATTCAGTACTTC.

The CDR3 DNA reads as TGTGCCAGCAGTGCCGGGACTAGCGGGAGGAAGTACGAGCAGTACGTC. Its translation: CASSAGTSGRKYEQYV. The rearrangement links TRBV6-1 to TRBJ2-7; 15 bases line up with TRBD2. V shed 4 bases and J 4 bases; nucleotides not matched to a gene: 5. This CDR3 contains 16 residues. Germline V gene data show CDR1 as MNHNS and CDR2 as SASEGT.

This clone was observed once. Written as DNA, the CDR3 is TGTGCCAGCTCATCAGGACTAGCGGGGGATACCGGGGAGCTGTTTTTT. It encodes CASSSGLAGDTGELFF. The chain carries TRBV18 and TRBJ2-2; 13 positions match TRBD2. With 5 bases clipped from V and 5 bases from J, the junction kept 5 bases outside the gene matches. The CDR3 contains 16 residues. The V gene's germline CDR1 is KGHSH and CDR2 LQKENI.

The chain joins TRBV6-5 to TRBJ1-4; 9 bases match TRBD1. J lost 8 bases, V lost 6 bases, and 10 bases had no gene match. The CDR3 covers 15 residues. The germline V gene has CDR1 MNHEY and CDR2 SVGAGI. Here the CDR3 reads CASRAPGTGREKLFF. The DNA for the CDR3 is TGTGCCAGCAGGGCACCCGGGACAGGGCGCGAAAAACTGTTTTTT.

This chain uses TRBV5-4 with TRBJ2-6; 11 bases agree with TRBD1. The length of the CDR3 is 17 residues. CDR1 and CDR2 from the germline V gene are SGHNT and YYREEE (reference sequence). Trimming took 4 bases from V and 3 from J; bases not matched to a gene: 6. The CDR3 sequence: CASSTGQGAGGANVLTF. For the CDR3, the DNA is TGTGCCAGCAGCACAGGACAGGGGGCAGGTGGGGCCAACGTCCTGACTTTC.

V gene TRBV7-9 combines with J gene TRBJ2-2; maybe TRBD1 (6 bases). The CDR3 runs 15 residues. The V gene lost 1 base and the J gene lost 0 bases, with 6 bases spanning the gap. In germline, CDR1 is SEHNR, CDR2 FQNEAQ (reference sequence). The CDR3 reads CASSLEGANTGELFF. CDR3 coding DNA: TGTGCCAGCAGCTTAGAGGGGGCGAACACCGGGGAGCTGTTTTTT.

The chain is built from TRBV15 and TRBJ2-5; D uncertain. The CDR3 runs 12 residues. Looked up from germline, CDR1 is LNHNV and CDR2 is YYDKDF (reference sequence). Trimming shortened V by 2 bases and J by 4 bases, and 5 bases separated the two germline ends. The CDR3 is CATSRRGETQYF. CDR3 DNA sequence: TGTGCCACCAGCAGACGAGGAGAGACCCAGTACTTC.

DNA for the CDR3: TGTGCCAGCAGCTCCTTATACAATGAGCAGTTCTTC. Protein product: CASSSLYNEQFF. The chain combines TRBV14 with TRBJ2-1; D gene uncertain. The CDR3 covers 12 residues. The germline V gene encodes CDR1 SGHDN and CDR2 FVKESK. Trimming shortened V by 5 bases and J by 4 bases, and 6 bases separated the two germline ends.

The rearrangement uses TRBV2 and TRBJ1-5, with unresolved D. The germline V gene encodes CDR1 SNHLY and CDR2 FYNNEI. Trimming shortened V by 4 bases and J by 2 bases, and 9 bases separated the two germline ends. The CDR3 covers 14 residues. CDR3 residues: CASSGLIGNQPQHF. The CDR3 DNA is TGTGCCAGCAGTGGTCTTATCGGCAATCAGCCCCAGCATTTT.

CDR3 sequence: CASSLQGNYGYTF. CDR3 nucleotides: TGTGCCAGCAGTTTGCAGGGGAACTATGGCTACACCTTC. The chain joins TRBV28 to TRBJ1-2; D perhaps matches TRBD1 (6 bases). The CDR3 is made up of 13 amino acids. CDR1 MDHEN and CDR2 SYDVKM come from the germline V gene. V was pared by 3 bases and J by 2 bases, with 7 bases between.

The rearrangement links TRBV5-1 to TRBJ2-3, with 10 positions matching TRBD2. This CDR3 contains 17 residues. In germline, CDR1 is SGHRS, CDR2 YFSETQ. With 4 bases clipped from V and 2 bases from J, the junction kept 10 bases outside the gene matches. CDR3 protein: CASSISTSGVPTDTQYF. The CDR3 DNA follows: TGCGCCAGCAGCATATCTACTAGCGGGGTACCCACAGATACGCAGTATTTT.

This rearrangement joins TRBV5-4 to TRBJ2-2, with 10 bases lining up with TRBD2. V was clipped by 3 bases and J by 7 bases; unmatched bases: 6. This CDR3 spans 15 amino acids. Germline V gene data show CDR1 as SGHNT and CDR2 as YYREEE (reference sequence). The CDR3, as DNA: TGTGCCAGCAGCTGGCTAGCGGGAGAGGTCGGGGAGCTGTTTTTT. Residues: CASSWLAGEVGELFF.

V is TRBV3-1 (or the pseudogene TRBV3-2) and J is TRBJ2-3; D not resolved. V was pared by 1 base and J by 0 bases, with 8 bases between. In germline, CDR1 is LGHDT, CDR2 YNNKEL (reference sequence). The CDR3 totals 15 residues. The CDR3 coding sequence is TGTGCCAGCAGCCAAGCGCACGGGAGCACAGATACGCAGTATTTT. Its translation is CASSQAHGSTDTQYF.

The chain joins TRBV2 to TRBJ2-3; TRBD2 might be the D (6 bases). V shed 2 bases and J shed 0 bases, with 9 bases lying between them. Germline CDR1 and CDR2: SNHLY and FYNNEI. The CDR3 is 15 residues long. The CDR3 region is CASSEPGASTDTQYF. As DNA, the CDR3 is TGTGCCAGCAGTGAACCGGGAGCCAGCACAGATACGCAGTATTTT.

A note on this clone: Other DNA sequences in this specimen translate into the identical CDR3. The CDR3 loop reads CASGLSSYNEQFF. The DNA of the CDR3 is TGTGCCAGCGGACTCTCCTCCTACAATGAGCAGTTCTTC. This chain joins TRBV12-3 or TRBV12-4 and TRBJ2-1; D is perhaps TRBD2 (5 bases). V was cut by 8 bases and J by 0 bases, with 8 bases left in between. This CDR3 region has 13 residues.